This T cell receptor beta chain was profiled in a study of CD8 T cells in ankylosing spondylitis. A quantitative 5'-RACE method, one with molecular barcodes, was used to make TCR beta libraries. TCRdb re-analysed the 5' RACE reads in MiXCR, keeping a single row per CDR3 protein. Of about 170,000 distinct CDR3 sequences detected, around 18% appear once; the ten largest clones hold about 8.2%. V gave up 5 bases and J gave up 4 bases; unmatched junction bases: 8. The CDR3 loop spans 16 amino acids. Germline loops: CDR1 LGHNT, CDR2 FRNRAP. Study-wide results and caveats: Clones linked to the disease showed a CD8+ phenotype. They occurred at relatively low frequencies in peripheral blood. There was a TCR beta motif, made of roughly eight highly homologous variants, that appeared characteristic of ankylosing spondylitis blood. Enrichment of disease-linked clones was reportedly significant in matched ankylosing spondylitis synovial fluid.

This clonotype was observed a few times. What it binds is unknown. The source is a male donor with ankylosing spondylitis or in good health (not recorded which). The rearrangement joins TRBV12-5 to TRBJ2-5, with TRBD2 matching over 12 bases. The sample was blood, either unsorted or a sorted T cell fraction (not recorded which). The CDR3, as DNA: TGTGCTAGTGGTCTCGGACTAGCGGGACTTAGAGAGACCCAGTACTTC. The encoded protein is CASGLGLAGLRETQYF.